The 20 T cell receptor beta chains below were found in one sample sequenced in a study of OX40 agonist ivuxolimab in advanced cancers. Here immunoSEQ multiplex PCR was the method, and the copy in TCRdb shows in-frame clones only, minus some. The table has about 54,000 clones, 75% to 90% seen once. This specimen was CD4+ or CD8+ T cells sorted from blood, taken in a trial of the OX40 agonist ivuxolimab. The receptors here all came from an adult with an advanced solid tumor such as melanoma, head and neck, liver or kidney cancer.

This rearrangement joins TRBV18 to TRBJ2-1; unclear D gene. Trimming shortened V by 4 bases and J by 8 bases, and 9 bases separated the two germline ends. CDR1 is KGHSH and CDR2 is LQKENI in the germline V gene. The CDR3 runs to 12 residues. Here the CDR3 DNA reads TGTGCCAGCTCACGGGCCGGCGATGAGCAGTTCTTC. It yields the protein CASSRAGDEQFF.

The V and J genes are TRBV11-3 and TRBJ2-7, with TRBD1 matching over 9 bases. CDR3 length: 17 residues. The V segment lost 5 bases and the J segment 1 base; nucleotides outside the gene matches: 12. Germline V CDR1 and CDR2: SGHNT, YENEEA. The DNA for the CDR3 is TGTGCCAGCAGCCCAGGGACAGGGAATAGCCGGTCCTACGAGCAGTACTTC. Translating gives CASSPGTGNSRSYEQYF.

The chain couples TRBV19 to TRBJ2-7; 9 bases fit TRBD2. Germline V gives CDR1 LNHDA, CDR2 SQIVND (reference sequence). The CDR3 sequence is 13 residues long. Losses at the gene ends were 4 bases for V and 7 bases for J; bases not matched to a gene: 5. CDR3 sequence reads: CASSSGGAREQYF. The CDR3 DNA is TGTGCCAGTAGTAGCGGGGGGGCGCGGGAGCAGTACTTC.

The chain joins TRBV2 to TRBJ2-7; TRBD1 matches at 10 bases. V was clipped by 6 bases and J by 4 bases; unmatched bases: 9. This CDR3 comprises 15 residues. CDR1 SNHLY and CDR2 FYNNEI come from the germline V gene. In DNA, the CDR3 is TGTGCCAGCAGACGACCGACAGGGGGCGGGTACGAGCAGTACTTC. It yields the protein CASRRPTGGGYEQYF.

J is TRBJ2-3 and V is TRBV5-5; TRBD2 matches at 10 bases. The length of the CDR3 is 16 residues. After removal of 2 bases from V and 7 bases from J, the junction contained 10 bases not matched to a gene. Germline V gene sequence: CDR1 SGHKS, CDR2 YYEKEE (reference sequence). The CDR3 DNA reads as TGTGCCAGCAGCTTCGTTAGCGGGAGGTCCACGAATACGCAGTATTTT. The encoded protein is CASSFVSGRSTNTQYF.

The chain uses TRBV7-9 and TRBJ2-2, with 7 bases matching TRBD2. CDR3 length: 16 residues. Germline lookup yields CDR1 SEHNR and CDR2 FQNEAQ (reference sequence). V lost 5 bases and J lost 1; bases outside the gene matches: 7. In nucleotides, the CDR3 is TGTGCCAGCAGCCCAGGAGGCGGGGGGAACACCGGGGAGCTGTTTTTT. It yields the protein CASSPGGGGNTGELFF.

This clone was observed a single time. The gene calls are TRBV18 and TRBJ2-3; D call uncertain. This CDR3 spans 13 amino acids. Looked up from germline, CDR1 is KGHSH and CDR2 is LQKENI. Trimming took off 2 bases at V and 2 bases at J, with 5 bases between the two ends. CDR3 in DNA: TGTGCCAGCTCACCAGGCGACACAGATACGCAGTATTTT. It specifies CASSPGDTDTQYF.

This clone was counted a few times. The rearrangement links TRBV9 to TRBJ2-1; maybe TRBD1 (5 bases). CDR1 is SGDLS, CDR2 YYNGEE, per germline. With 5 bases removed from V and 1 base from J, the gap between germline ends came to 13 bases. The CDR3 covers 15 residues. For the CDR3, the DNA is TGTGCCAGCAGTCCCGAAGGGGCGTCCTACAATGAGCAGTTCTTC. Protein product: CASSPEGASYNEQFF.

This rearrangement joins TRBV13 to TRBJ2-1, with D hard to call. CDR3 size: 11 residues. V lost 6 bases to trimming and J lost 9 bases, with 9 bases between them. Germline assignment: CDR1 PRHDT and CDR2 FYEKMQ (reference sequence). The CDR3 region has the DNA TGTGCCAGCAGTAGGGTGGGTGAGCAGTTCTTC. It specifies CASSRVGEQFF.

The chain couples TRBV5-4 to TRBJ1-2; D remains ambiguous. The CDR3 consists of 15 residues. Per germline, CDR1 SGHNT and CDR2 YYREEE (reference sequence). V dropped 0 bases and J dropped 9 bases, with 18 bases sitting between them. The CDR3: CASSLDAVTRGSYTF. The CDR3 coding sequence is TGTGCCAGCAGCTTGGATGCAGTCACCCGTGGAAGCTACACCTTC.

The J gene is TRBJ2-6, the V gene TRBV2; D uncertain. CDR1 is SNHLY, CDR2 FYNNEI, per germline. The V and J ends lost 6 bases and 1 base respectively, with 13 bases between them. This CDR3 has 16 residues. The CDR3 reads CASREQRVSGANVLTF. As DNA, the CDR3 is TGTGCCAGCAGGGAACAACGGGTATCTGGGGCCAACGTCCTGACTTTC. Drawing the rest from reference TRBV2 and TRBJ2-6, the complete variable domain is EPEVTQTPSHQVTQMGQEVILRCVPISNHLYFYWYRQILGQKVEFLVSFYNNEISEKSEIFDDQFSVERPDGSNFTLKIRSTKLEDSAMYFCASREQRVSGANVLTFGAGSRLTVL.

The CDR3 DNA reads as TGTGCCAGCCGGGCCGGAGCGGTGCCCCATGAAGCTTTCTTT. It codes for CASRAGAVPHEAFF. The genes are TRBV2 and TRBJ1-1; D is uncertain. Germline-derived CDR1 and CDR2 are SNHLY and FYNNEI. This CDR3 has 14 residues. Trimming took off 8 bases at V and 7 bases at J, with 20 bases between the two ends.

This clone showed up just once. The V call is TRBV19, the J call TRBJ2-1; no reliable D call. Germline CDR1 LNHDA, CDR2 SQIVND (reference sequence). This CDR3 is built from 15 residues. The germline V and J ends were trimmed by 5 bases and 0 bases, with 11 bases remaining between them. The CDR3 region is CASSATTSSYNEQFF. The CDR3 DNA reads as TGTGCCAGTAGTGCCACCACGAGCTCCTACAATGAGCAGTTCTTC. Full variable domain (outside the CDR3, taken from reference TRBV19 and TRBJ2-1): DGGITQSPKYLFRKEGQNVTLSCEQNLNHDAMYWYRQDPGQGLRLIYYSQIVNDFQKGDIAEGYSVSREKKESFPLTVTSAQKNPTAFYLCASSATTSSYNEQFFGPGTRLTVL.

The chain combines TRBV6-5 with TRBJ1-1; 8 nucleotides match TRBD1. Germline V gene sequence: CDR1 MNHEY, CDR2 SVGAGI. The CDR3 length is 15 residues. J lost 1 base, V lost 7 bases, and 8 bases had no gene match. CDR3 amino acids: CASNRRDRTNTEAFF. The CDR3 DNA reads TGTGCCAGCAATAGACGGGACAGGACGAACACTGAAGCTTTCTTT.

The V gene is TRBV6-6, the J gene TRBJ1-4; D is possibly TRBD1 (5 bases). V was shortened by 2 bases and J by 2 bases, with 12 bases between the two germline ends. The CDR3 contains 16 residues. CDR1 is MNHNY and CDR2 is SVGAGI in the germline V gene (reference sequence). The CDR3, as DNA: TGTGCCAGCAGTTACGGGGGGTTGCGGACTAATGAAAAACTGTTTTTT. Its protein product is CASSYGGLRTNEKLFF.

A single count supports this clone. The CDR3, as DNA: TGTGCCTGGGGGGGACTGTACTCCTACGAGCAGTACTTC. It yields the protein CAWGGLYSYEQYF. The chain recombines TRBV30 with TRBJ2-7, with D perhaps TRBD2 (6 bases). The V gene lost 5 bases and the J gene lost 0 bases, with 11 bases spanning the gap. From germline, CDR1 is GTSNPN and CDR2 SVGIG (reference sequence). The CDR3 spans 13 residues. The whole variable domain, filled in from reference TRBV30 and TRBJ2-7, reads SQTIHQWPATLVQPVGSPLSLECTVEGTSNPNLYWYRQAAGRGLQLLFYSVGIGQISSEVPQNLSASRPQDRQFILSSKKLLLSDSGFYLCAWGGLYSYEQYFGPGTRLTVT.

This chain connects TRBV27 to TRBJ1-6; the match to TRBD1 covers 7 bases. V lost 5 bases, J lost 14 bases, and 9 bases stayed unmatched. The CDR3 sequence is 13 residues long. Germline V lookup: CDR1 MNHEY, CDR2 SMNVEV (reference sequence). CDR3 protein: CASSKGQPPTLHF. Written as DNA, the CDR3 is TGTGCCAGCAGTAAGGGACAGCCACCGACCCTCCACTTT.

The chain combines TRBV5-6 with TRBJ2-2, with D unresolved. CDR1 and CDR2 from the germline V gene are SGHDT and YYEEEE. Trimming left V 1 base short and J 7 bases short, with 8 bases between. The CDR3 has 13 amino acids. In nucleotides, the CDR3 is TGTGCCAGCAGCTTGCATCTTGTCGGGGAGCTGTTTTTT. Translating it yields CASSLHLVGELFF.

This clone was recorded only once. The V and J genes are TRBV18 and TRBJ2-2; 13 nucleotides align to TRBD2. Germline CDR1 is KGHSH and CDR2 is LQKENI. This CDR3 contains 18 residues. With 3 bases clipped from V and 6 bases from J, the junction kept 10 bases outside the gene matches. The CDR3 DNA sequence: TGTGCCAGCTCACCCCAACCTCCTGGACTAGCGGGAGCCGGGGAGCTGTTTTTT. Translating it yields CASSPQPPGLAGAGELFF.

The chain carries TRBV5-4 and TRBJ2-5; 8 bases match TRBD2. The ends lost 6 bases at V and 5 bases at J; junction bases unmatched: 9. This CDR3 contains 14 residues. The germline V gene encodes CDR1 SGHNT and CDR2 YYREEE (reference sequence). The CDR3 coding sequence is TGTGCCAGCACCCGACGGGGGGGAAGGGAGACCCAGTACTTC. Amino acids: CASTRRGGRETQYF.